This is a list of T cell receptor beta chains from one sample in a study of lymphopenia after photon versus proton radiotherapy. Repertoires were generated with immunoSEQ multiplex PCR, while TCRdb's copy carries only in-frame clones and drops some. The sample yields roughly 23,000 clones, around nine tenths seen once. The sequences come from peripheral blood, collected from a patient treated with proton-based radiotherapy. The origin of the receptors is a man at least 80 years old with esophageal cancer. CDR3s include the opening cysteine and the closing phenylalanine or tryptophan. A D gene is named only where the DNA matches it firmly. Rows give clone size only sometimes, using once, few, many, or a class for an expanded clone.

d_call,clone_size,j_call,v_call,cdr3_aa,cdr3_nt
NA,NA,TRBJ1-1,TRBV4-2,CASSPSSSGAEVGAFF,TGTGCCAGCAGCCCCTCTTCGTCGGGGGCCGAAGTCGGAGCTTTCTTT
NA,NA,TRBJ1-2,TRBV6-1,CASSALLRGYTF,TGTGCCAGCAGTGCCTTACTTCGTGGCTACACCTTC
NA,NA,TRBJ2-2,TRBV5-1,CASSYGHDTGELFF,TGCGCCAGCAGCTACGGACACGACACCGGGGAGCTGTTTTTT
NA,NA,TRBJ2-6,TRBV5-8,CASSLGTILFTGANVLTF,TGTGCCAGCAGCTTGGGGACAATCCTCTTTACAGGGGCCAACGTCCTGACTTTC
NA,NA,TRBJ2-7,TRBV7-8,CASSLNQGREQYF,TGTGCCAGCAGCTTAAACCAGGGTCGCGAGCAGTACTTC
TRBD2,once,TRBJ2-1,TRBV11-2,CASSLDSGGTWDEQFF,TGTGCCAGCAGCTTAGATTCGGGGGGGACTTGGGATGAGCAGTTCTTC
NA,few,TRBJ2-7,TRBV4-2,CASSPGLLAYYEQYF,TGTGCCAGCAGCCCTGGACTTCTTGCCTACTACGAGCAGTACTTC
NA,NA,TRBJ2-7,TRBV9,CASSLAAASPYEQYF,TGTGCCAGCAGTTTAGCGGCGGCTTCTCCCTACGAGCAGTACTTC
NA,NA,TRBJ2-1,TRBV7-9,CASSRGGQGYNEQFF,TGTGCCAGCAGCCGGGGGGGACAGGGCTACAATGAGCAGTTCTTC
TRBD1,NA,TRBJ2-6,TRBV4-1,CASSQVGQVFISGANVLTF,TGCGCCAGCAGCCAAGTGGGACAGGTTTTCATCTCTGGGGCCAACGTCCTGACTTTC
NA,NA,TRBJ2-7,TRBV19,CASSPETGYEQYF,TGTGCCAGTAGTCCAGAGACGGGATACGAGCAGTACTTC
NA,NA,TRBJ2-1,TRBV4-1,CASSQPGRGLYNEQFF,TGCGCCAGCAGCCAACCAGGACGGGGGCTCTACAATGAGCAGTTCTTC
NA,NA,TRBJ2-2,TRBV11-2,CASTKGTAVLNTGELFF,TGTGCCAGCACCAAGGGAACAGCCGTATTGAACACCGGGGAGCTGTTTTTT
TRBD2,NA,TRBJ2-7,TRBV19,CASSKASGGLFDEQYF,TGTGCCAGTAGTAAAGCTAGCGGGGGCCTTTTCGATGAGCAGTACTTC
NA,NA,TRBJ2-6,TRBV19,CASSDTGSGANVLTF,TGTGCCAGTAGTGACACGGGCTCTGGGGCCAACGTCCTGACTTTC
NA,NA,TRBJ2-7,TRBV6-6,CASSYSSGGGYEQYF,TGTGCCAGCAGTTACTCGAGTGGTGGGGGGTACGAACAGTACTTC
TRBD2,NA,TRBJ2-2,TRBV2,CASNRAGVDTGELFF,TGTGCCAGCAACCGGGCGGGGGTGGACACCGGGGAGCTGTTTTTT
TRBD2,NA,TRBJ2-3,TRBV5-6,CASSLALAGGTDTQYF,TGTGCCAGCAGCTTGGCCCTAGCGGGGGGCACAGATACGCAGTATTTT
NA,NA,TRBJ2-7,TRBV11-2,CASSLGSQGRSEQYF,TGTGCCAGCAGCTTAGGCTCCCAGGGTAGGTCCGAGCAGTACTTC
TRBD1,NA,TRBJ1-2,TRBV4-3,CASSQDGYQGAYGYTF,TGCGCCAGCAGCCAAGACGGATACCAGGGGGCTTATGGCTACACCTTC
TRBD1,once,TRBJ2-5,TRBV18,CASSLDRDRGWTQYF,TGTGCCAGCTCACTCGACCGGGACAGGGGGTGGACCCAGTACTTC
NA,once,TRBJ1-2,TRBV30,CAWTVDGYGYTF,TGTGCCTGGACAGTCGATGGATATGGCTACACCTTC
NA,NA,TRBJ2-3,TRBV7-9,CASSLLGARGDTQYF,TGTGCCAGCAGCTTATTAGGGGCGCGAGGAGATACGCAGTATTTT
TRBD1,once,TRBJ1-2,TRBV5-1,CASSRLDIRTGNYGYTF,TGCGCCAGCAGCCGGTTGGATATTCGGACAGGGAATTATGGCTACACCTTC
NA,NA,TRBJ1-2,TRBV10-3,CAISADAYGYTF,TGTGCCATCAGTGCTGACGCGTATGGCTACACCTTC
NA,NA,TRBJ1-5,TRBV19,CASSIAGARVWGQPQHF,TGTGCCAGTAGTATAGCGGGGGCCAGGGTGTGGGGTCAGCCCCAGCATTTT
NA,once,TRBJ1-2,TRBV18,CASSLRLGWYGYTF,TGTGCCAGCTCCCTCAGGTTGGGATGGTATGGCTACACCTTC
TRBD1,NA,TRBJ2-5,TRBV19,CASSTGQGETQYF,TGTGCCAGTAGTACCGGACAGGGCGAGACCCAGTACTTC
NA,NA,TRBJ1-3,TRBV2,CASTRQISGNTIYF,TGTGCCAGCACCCGACAGATCTCTGGAAACACCATATATTTT
NA,NA,TRBJ2-3,TRBV2,CASSGRTSTDTQYF,TGTGCCTCCAGCGGGCGGACTAGCACAGATACGCAGTATTTT
NA,NA,TRBJ1-2,TRBV19,CASSMEGLIYGYTF,TGTGCCAGTAGTATGGAGGGTCTGATCTATGGCTACACCTTC
NA,NA,TRBJ2-7,TRBV27,CASSLAGMHEQYF,TGTGCCAGCAGTTTGGCAGGGATGCACGAGCAGTACTTC
NA,NA,TRBJ1-1,TRBV20-1,CSARMNTEAFF,TGCAGTGCTAGAATGAACACTGAAGCTTTCTTT
TRBD1,few,TRBJ1-5,TRBV2,CASSGQGYNQPQHF,TGTGCCAGCAGCGGACAGGGATACAATCAGCCCCAGCATTTT
NA,NA,TRBJ1-5,TRBV19,CASNTPGHDYSNQPQHF,TGTGCCAGTAACACGCCCGGACATGATTATAGCAATCAGCCCCAGCATTTT
NA,NA,TRBJ1-5,TRBV5-5,CASSWSGFQPQHF,TGTGCCAGCAGCTGGTCAGGATTTCAGCCCCAGCATTTT
TRBD1,NA,TRBJ2-1,TRBV29-1,CSVADRVNAYNEQFF,TGCAGCGTGGCTGACAGGGTAAACGCCTACAATGAGCAGTTCTTC
NA,NA,TRBJ1-1,TRBV12-5,CASRQGSVRNTEAFF,TGTGCTAGCCGTCAGGGGAGCGTCCGGAACACTGAAGCTTTCTTT
NA,NA,TRBJ1-1,TRBV25-1,CASSDRGLGTEAFF,TGTGCCAGCAGTGACCGGGGCCTCGGCACTGAAGCTTTCTTT
TRBD1,medium-sized,TRBJ1-3,TRBV7-9,CASSLVSGTAGNTIYF,TGTGCCAGCAGCTTAGTCAGCGGGACAGCAGGAAACACCATATATTTT
TRBD2,NA,TRBJ2-7,TRBV5-1,CASSSTAGLDYYEQYF,TGCGCCAGCAGCTCAACCGCGGGACTAGATTATTACGAGCAGTACTTC
NA,NA,TRBJ2-7,TRBV6-1,CASSELLERREQYF,TGTGCCAGCAGTGAATTGCTAGAACGGCGCGAGCAGTACTTC
TRBD2,NA,TRBJ2-3,TRBV12-5,CASAGREGTDTQYF,TGTGCTAGTGCCGGGCGGGAGGGCACAGATACGCAGTATTTT
TRBD2,NA,TRBJ2-7,TRBV7-2,CASSLAKTSGGSSYEQYF,TGTGCCAGCAGCTTAGCGAAGACTAGCGGGGGGTCCTCCTACGAGCAGTACTTC
NA,once,TRBJ2-7,TRBV4-1,CASSPPDRESYEQYF,TGCGCCAGCAGCCCTCCCGATCGGGAGTCCTACGAGCAGTACTTC
TRBD1,few,TRBJ2-3,TRBV6-6,CASSSPDRGHTDTQYF,TGTGCCAGCAGTTCCCCGGACAGGGGTCACACAGATACGCAGTATTTT
TRBD1,NA,TRBJ1-5,TRBV30,CAWSVTGGGQPQHF,TGTGCCTGGAGTGTAACAGGGGGCGGTCAGCCCCAGCATTTT
NA,NA,TRBJ2-5,TRBV28,CASSPGGAQETQYF,TGTGCCAGCAGTCCTGGCGGGGCCCAAGAGACCCAGTACTTC